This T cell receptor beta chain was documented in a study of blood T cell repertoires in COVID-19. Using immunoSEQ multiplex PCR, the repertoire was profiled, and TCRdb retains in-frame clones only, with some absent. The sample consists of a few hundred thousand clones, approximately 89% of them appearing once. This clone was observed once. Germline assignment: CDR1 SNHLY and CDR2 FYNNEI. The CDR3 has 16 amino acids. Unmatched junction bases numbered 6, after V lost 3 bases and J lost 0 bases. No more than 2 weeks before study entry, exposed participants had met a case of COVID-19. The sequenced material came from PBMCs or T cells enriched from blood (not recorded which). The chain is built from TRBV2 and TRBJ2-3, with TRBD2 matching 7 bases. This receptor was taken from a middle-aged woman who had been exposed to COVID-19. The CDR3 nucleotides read TGTGCCAGCAGTGAGTCGCTAGCGGTTAGCACAGATACGCAGTATTTT. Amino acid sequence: CASSESLAVSTDTQYF.